This T cell receptor beta chain came from a study of T cell repertoires in ileal Crohn's disease. The wider study: Median disease duration was 7.9 years; approximately 32% smoked at surgery. About half received postoperative treatment, about ten with thiopurines and under 20 anti-TNF.

The CDR3 runs to 16 residues. Trimming cost V 5 bases and J 2 bases; bases outside gene matches: 8. Germline CDR1 and CDR2: SGHTA and FQGNSA. TCRdb's copy holds only in-frame clones and misses some; the assay was immunoSEQ multiplex PCR. The sample carries about 11,000 clones, approximately 72% recorded once. The time point denotes: neoterminal ileum biopsy at postoperative endoscopy, about 6 months after surgery. Worth noting for this clone: The target antigen is unknown.

Findings of the study overall: Endoscopic recurrence occurred in every patient whose clonality exceeded 26.8%. Within the first postoperative year, endoscopy came at median approximately 6.6 months.

The receptor was derived from an adult with Crohn's disease. The sequenced sample was ileal tissue. This sequence joins TRBV7-2 and TRBJ2-3, with 9 bases identical to TRBD2. CDR3 sequence reads: CASSRSGRGDTDTQYF. The CDR3 bases are TGTGCCAGCAGCCGTAGCGGGAGAGGGGACACAGATACGCAGTATTTT.